The clone carrying this TCR beta chain has a handful of counts. These data are taken from a study of T cells in Graves' hyperthyroidism and ophthalmopathy. RNA transcripts yielded amplified TCR beta CDR3 regions. The HTBI primer set served for first-round RT-PCR of the TCR CDR3. TCRdb recomputed calls from the multiplex PCR reads with MiXCR, one row per CDR3 protein. The data hold approximately 590,000 distinct CDR3 sequences, with roughly 14% observed a single time. CDR1 is LGHNA, CDR2 YNFKEQ, per germline. Trimming removed 3 bases from V and 7 bases from J; junction bases left unmatched: 4. CDR3 length equals 14 residues.

Sample: blood. The sequence was obtained from a woman aged 30 to 39 with Graves' hyperthyroidism. The gene calls are TRBV4-2 and TRBJ1-5; 9 bases agree with TRBD1. The CDR3 DNA follows: TGTGCCAGCAGCCAGTGGACAGGGGTCCAGCCCCAGCATTTT. Its translation is CASSQWTGVQPQHF.